These 14 T cell receptor beta chains came from one sample sequenced in a study of breast tumors, draining lymph nodes, adjacent tissues. Axillary draining lymph nodes of breast cancer patients supplied the node samples. TCRdb analysed the multiplex PCR reads with MiXCR anew, one entry per CDR3 protein. The top ten clones hold approximately 3.6% of a sample with around 250,000 distinct CDR3 sequences, under 40% of them seen once. The specimen was axillary lymph node tissue. The receptors originated from a female donor with breast cancer. Some clones in this sample may be carry-over from other donors' samples.

This clonotype was counted ten times or more. The V and J genes are TRBV20-1 and TRBJ2-1; D possibly corresponds to TRBD2 (5 bases). The CDR3 has 14 amino acids. V gave up 8 bases and J gave up 3 bases, with 17 bases separating them. The V gene's germline CDR1 is DFQATT and CDR2 SNEGSKA (reference sequence). CDR3 amino acids: CSQTRLSDYNEQFF. Here the CDR3 DNA reads TGCAGTCAGACCAGACTATCCGACTACAATGAGCAGTTCTTC.

As to this clonotype: This may be a read error: a much more frequent sequence differs by one nucleotide. The genes are TRBV2 and TRBJ2-1; 12 positions match TRBD2. This CDR3 comprises 14 residues. Per the germline V gene, CDR1 is SNHLY and CDR2 is FYNNEI. J was trimmed by 9 bases and V by 6 bases; bases with no gene match: 6. The chain's CDR3 is CASRWTSGDGEQFF. The CDR3 DNA reads as TGTGCCAGCAGATGGACTAGCGGGGATGGTGAGCAGTTCTTC.

This clonotype has just one count. The chain uses TRBV9 and TRBJ2-1, with TRBD1 matching over 10 bases. The ends lost 3 bases at V and 8 bases at J; junction bases unmatched: 5. This CDR3 comprises 14 residues. Germline CDR1 and CDR2: SGDLS and YYNGEE. The chain's CDR3 is CASSGMTGGDEQFF. Written as DNA, the CDR3 is TGTGCCAGCAGCGGCATGACAGGGGGCGATGAGCAGTTCTTC.

This clonotype was recorded once. The chain carries TRBV29-1 and TRBJ1-5; 12 positions match TRBD1. The CDR3 has 12 amino acids. Germline V gene lookup returns CDR1 SQVTM and CDR2 ANQGSEA. CDR3 in DNA: TGCAGTGCTAGGAACCGGGACAGGGGGCACCATTTT. It is translated as CSARNRDRGHHF. The full variable domain, rest sourced from reference TRBV29-1 and TRBJ1-5, is SAVISQKPSRDICQRGTSLTIQCQVDSQVTMMFWYRQQPGQSLTLIATANQGSEATYESGFVIDKFPISRPNLTFSTLTVSNMSPEDSSIYLCSARNRDRGHHFGDGTRLSIL.

This clonotype was detected ten times or more. CDR3 region: CASSRGTGHVDYGYTF. CDR3 coding DNA: TGTGCCAGCAGCCGAGGGACAGGGCATGTAGACTATGGCTACACCTTC. This rearrangement joins TRBV12-3 or TRBV12-4 to TRBJ1-2; 9 bases map to TRBD1. The CDR3 consists of 16 residues. With V trimmed by 6 bases and J by 3 bases, 11 bases remained unmatched.

The CDR3 loop is CASRRRGGSTDTQYF. DNA for the CDR3: TGTGCCAGCAGGCGCCGGGGCGGGAGCACAGATACGCAGTATTTT. The gene calls are TRBV13 and TRBJ2-3, with D perhaps TRBD1 or TRBD2 (5 bases each). Germline V gives CDR1 PRHDT, CDR2 FYEKMQ (reference sequence). Trimming took 6 bases from V and 0 from J, leaving 13 bases between them. This CDR3 contains 15 residues.

The sample holds many counts of this clonotype. CDR3 loop: CASSSRDRGFPEQYF. The CDR3 DNA is TGCGCCAGCAGCTCCCGGGACAGGGGTTTCCCCGAGCAGTACTTC. This chain connects TRBV5-1 to TRBJ2-7; 10 bases match TRBD1. In germline, CDR1 is SGHRS, CDR2 YFSETQ. This CDR3 comprises 15 residues. Trimming took 3 bases from V and 6 from J; bases not matched to a gene: 9.

Points on this clonotype: A read error may be the cause here, since a much bigger clone is one base away. This chain joins TRBV6-5 and TRBJ2-1, with TRBD2 matching over 8 bases. The ends lost 6 bases at V and 3 bases at J; junction bases unmatched: 13. The CDR3 runs 17 residues. CDR1 is MNHEY, CDR2 SVGAGI, per germline. The CDR3 sequence: CASRHGGVTGVYNEQFF. CDR3 sequence (DNA): TGTGCCAGCAGGCACGGGGGGGTAACGGGGGTCTACAATGAGCAGTTCTTC.

This clonotype was detected many times. This chain uses TRBV20-1 with TRBJ1-4; 8 bases match TRBD1. CDR3 size: 15 residues. Germline V CDR1 and CDR2: DFQATT, SNEGSKA (reference sequence). With V trimmed by 0 bases and J by 8 bases, 8 bases remained unmatched. CDR3 DNA: TGCAGTGCTAGAGATTCGAACAGGGGGAGGGAAAAACTGTTTTTT. Translated: CSARDSNRGREKLFF.

This clonotype was seen ten or more times. The V call is TRBV20-1, the J call TRBJ1-5; 7 bases fit TRBD1. In germline, CDR1 is DFQATT, CDR2 SNEGSKA (reference sequence). The CDR3 totals 15 residues. V was clipped by 4 bases and J by 0 bases; unmatched bases: 6. CDR3 in DNA: TGCAGTGCTACACCAGGGGGTCTTAGCAATCAGCCCCAGCATTTT. Its translation: CSATPGGLSNQPQHF.

A single count supports this clonotype. The gene calls are TRBV20-1 and TRBJ2-5; 10 bases align to TRBD1. CDR1 is DFQATT and CDR2 is SNEGSKA in the germline V gene (reference sequence). Trimming cost V 1 base and J 5 bases; bases outside gene matches: 7. The length of the CDR3 is 15 residues. CDR3 coding DNA: TGCAGTGCTAGAGCAGGGACAGGGGTTGGGGAGACCCAGTACTTC. As protein: CSARAGTGVGETQYF.

This clonotype was recorded many times. The gene calls are TRBV4-1 and TRBJ2-1, with TRBD2 as a possible D gene (5 bases). Trimming took 0 bases from V and 8 from J, leaving 14 bases between them. This CDR3 has 15 amino acids. Germline CDR1 is MGHRA and CDR2 is YSYEKL. As DNA, the CDR3 is TGCGCCAGCAGCCAAGATAGTTCGACGGAGGATGAGCAGTTCTTC. It codes for CASSQDSSTEDEQFF.

V is TRBV7-9 and J is TRBJ2-4; D possibly corresponds to TRBD1 (7 bases). The CDR3 extends over 16 amino acids. Germline CDR1 reads SEHNR; CDR2 reads FQNEAQ (reference sequence). V gave up 1 base and J gave up 0 bases, with 10 bases separating them. CDR3 in amino acids: CASSLGQGLAKNIQYF. CDR3 nucleotides: TGTGCCAGCAGCTTAGGACAGGGACTAGCCAAAAACATTCAGTACTTC.

Ten or more counts support this clonotype. V and J are TRBV4-3 and TRBJ1-2; the D is unclear. The CDR3 extends over 13 amino acids. V lost 0 bases to trimming and J lost 8 bases, with 10 bases between them. Germline loops: CDR1 LGHNA, CDR2 YSLEER. The CDR3 region has the DNA TGCGCCAGCAGCCAAGATTTGTTGGAGGGCTACACCTTC. Amino acids: CASSQDLLEGYTF.